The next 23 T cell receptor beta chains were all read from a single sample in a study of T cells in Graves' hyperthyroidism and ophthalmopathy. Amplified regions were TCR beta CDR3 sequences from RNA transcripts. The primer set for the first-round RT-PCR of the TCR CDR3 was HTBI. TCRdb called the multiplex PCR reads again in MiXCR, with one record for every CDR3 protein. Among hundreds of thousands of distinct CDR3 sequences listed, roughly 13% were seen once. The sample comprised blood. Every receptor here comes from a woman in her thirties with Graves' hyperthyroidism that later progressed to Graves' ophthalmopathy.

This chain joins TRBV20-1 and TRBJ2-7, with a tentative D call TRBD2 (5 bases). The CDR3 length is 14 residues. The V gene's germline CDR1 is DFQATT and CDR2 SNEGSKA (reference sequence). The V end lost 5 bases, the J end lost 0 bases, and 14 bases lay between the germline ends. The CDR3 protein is CSALTTLSSYEQYF. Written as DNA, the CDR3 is TGCAGTGCTTTGACTACCTTAAGCTCCTACGAGCAGTACTTC.

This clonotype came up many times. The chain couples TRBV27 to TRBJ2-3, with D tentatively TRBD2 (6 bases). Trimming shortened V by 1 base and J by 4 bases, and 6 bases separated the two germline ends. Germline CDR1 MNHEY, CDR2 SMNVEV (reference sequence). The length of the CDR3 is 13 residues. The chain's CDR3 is CASSLWGADTQYF. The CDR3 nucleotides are TGTGCCAGCAGTTTATGGGGGGCAGATACGCAGTATTTT.

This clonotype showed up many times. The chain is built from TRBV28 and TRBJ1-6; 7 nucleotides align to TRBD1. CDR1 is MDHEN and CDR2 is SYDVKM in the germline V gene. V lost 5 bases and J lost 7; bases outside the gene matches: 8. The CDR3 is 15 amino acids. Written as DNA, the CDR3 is TGTGCCAGCAGTCTCGCTGACAGGGCAAATTCACCCCTCCACTTT. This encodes CASSLADRANSPLHF.

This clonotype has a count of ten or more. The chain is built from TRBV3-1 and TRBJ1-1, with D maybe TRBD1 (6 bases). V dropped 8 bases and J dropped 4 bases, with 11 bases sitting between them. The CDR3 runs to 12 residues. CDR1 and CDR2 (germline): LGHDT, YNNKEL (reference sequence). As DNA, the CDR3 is TGTGCCAGCCTGGGGGCGGGCACTGAAGCTTTCTTT. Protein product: CASLGAGTEAFF.

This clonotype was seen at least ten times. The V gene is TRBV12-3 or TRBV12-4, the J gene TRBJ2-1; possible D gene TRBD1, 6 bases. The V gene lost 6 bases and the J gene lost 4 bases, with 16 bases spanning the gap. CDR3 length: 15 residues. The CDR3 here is CASSVRFGQYNEQFF. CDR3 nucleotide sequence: TGTGCCAGCAGCGTGCGTTTTGGACAGTACAATGAGCAGTTCTTC.

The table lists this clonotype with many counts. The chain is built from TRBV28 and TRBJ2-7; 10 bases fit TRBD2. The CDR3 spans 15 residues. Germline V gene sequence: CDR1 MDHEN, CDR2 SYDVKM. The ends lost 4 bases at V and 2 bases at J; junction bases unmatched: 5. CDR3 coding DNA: TGTGCCAGCAGTTCAAGCGGGAGGGTACCCTACGAGCAGTACTTC. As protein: CASSSSGRVPYEQYF.

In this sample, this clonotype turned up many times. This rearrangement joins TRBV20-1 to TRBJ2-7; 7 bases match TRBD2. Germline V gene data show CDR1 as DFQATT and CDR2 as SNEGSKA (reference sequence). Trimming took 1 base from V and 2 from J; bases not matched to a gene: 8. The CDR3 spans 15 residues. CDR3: CSARAPSSGPYEQYF. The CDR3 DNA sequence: TGCAGTGCTAGAGCACCTTCTAGCGGACCCTACGAGCAGTACTTC.

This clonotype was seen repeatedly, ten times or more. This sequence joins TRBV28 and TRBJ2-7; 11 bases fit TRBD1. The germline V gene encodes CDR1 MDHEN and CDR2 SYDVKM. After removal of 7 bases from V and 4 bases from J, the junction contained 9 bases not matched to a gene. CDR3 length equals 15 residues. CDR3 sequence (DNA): TGTGCCAGCACCGCTCCCGGGACAGGGGGGTACGAGCAGTACTTC. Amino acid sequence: CASTAPGTGGYEQYF.

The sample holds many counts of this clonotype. The CDR3 here is CASSLDTSGIAKNIQYF. As DNA, the CDR3 is TGTGCCAGCAGCTTGGATACTAGCGGTATAGCCAAAAACATTCAGTACTTC. The rearrangement uses TRBV11-2 and TRBJ2-4, with TRBD2 identical over 8 bases. The V segment lost 3 bases and the J segment 0 bases; nucleotides outside the gene matches: 7. Germline CDR1 and CDR2: SGHAT and FQNNGV. This CDR3 spans 17 amino acids.

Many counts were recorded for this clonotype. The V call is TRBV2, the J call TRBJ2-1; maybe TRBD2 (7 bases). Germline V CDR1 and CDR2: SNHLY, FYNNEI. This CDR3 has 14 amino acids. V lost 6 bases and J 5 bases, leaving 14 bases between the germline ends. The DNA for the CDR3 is TGTGCCAGCAGGGGGAGGGAGGGGGACAATGAGCAGTTCTTC. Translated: CASRGREGDNEQFF.

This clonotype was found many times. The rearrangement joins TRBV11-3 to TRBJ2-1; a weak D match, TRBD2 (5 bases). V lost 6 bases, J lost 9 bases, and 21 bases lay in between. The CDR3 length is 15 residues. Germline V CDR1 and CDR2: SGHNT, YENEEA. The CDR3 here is CASSLDLLGYVEQFF. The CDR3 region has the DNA TGTGCCAGCAGTCTAGATCTACTAGGATACGTTGAGCAGTTCTTC.

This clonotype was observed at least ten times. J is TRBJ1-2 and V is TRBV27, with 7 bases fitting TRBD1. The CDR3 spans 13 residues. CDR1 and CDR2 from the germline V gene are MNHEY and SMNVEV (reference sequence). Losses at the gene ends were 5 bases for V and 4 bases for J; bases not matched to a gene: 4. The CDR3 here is CASSRQGFYGYTF. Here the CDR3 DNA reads TGTGCCAGCAGTCGACAGGGATTCTATGGCTACACCTTC.

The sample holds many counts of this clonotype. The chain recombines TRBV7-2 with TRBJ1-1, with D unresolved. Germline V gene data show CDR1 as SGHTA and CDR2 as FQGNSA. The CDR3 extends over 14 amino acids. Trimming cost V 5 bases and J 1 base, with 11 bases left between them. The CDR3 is CASSPTVPNTEAFF. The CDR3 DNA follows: TGTGCCAGCAGCCCCACCGTTCCGAACACTGAAGCTTTCTTT.

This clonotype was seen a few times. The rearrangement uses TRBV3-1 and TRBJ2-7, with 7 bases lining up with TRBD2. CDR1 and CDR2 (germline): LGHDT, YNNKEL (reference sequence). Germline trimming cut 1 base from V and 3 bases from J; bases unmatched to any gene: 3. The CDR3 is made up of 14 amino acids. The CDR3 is CASSQVRTSYEQYF. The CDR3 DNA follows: TGTGCCAGCAGCCAAGTTAGGACTAGCTACGAGCAGTACTTC.

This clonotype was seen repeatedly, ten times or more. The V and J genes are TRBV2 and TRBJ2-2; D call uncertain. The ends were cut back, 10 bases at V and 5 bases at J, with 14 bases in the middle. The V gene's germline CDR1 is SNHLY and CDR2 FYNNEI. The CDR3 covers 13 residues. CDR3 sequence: CATAREETGELFF. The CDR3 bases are TGTGCCACAGCGAGAGAGGAAACCGGGGAGCTGTTTTTT. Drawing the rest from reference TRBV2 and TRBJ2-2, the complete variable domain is EPEVTQTPSHQVTQMGQEVILRCVPISNHLYFYWYRQILGQKVEFLVSFYNNEISEKSEIFDDQFSVERPDGSNFTLKIRSTKLEDSAMYFCATAREETGELFFGEGSRLTVL.

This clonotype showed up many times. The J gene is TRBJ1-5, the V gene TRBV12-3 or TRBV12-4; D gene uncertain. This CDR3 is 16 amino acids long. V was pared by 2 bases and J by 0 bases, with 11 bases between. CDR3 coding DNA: TGTGCCAGCAGTTTATGGGAGGGTCATAGCAATCAGCCCCAGCATTTT. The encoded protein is CASSLWEGHSNQPQHF.

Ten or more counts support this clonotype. The DNA for the CDR3 is TGTGCCAGCAGCCAAGACGCCTCACCCCTCCACTTT. Translated: CASSQDASPLHF. This chain connects TRBV11-2 to TRBJ1-6; the D is unclear. Trimming took 5 bases from V and 10 from J, leaving 9 bases between them. CDR1 SGHAT and CDR2 FQNNGV come from the germline V gene. The CDR3 runs to 12 residues.

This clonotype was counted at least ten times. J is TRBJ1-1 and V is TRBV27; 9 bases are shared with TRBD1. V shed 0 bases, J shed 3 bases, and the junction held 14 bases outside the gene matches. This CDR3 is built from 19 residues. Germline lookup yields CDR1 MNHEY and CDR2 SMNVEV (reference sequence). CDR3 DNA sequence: TGTGCCAGCAGTTTATCGAATACGGGACAGGGAGGGTTATACACTGAAGCTTTCTTT. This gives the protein CASSLSNTGQGGLYTEAFF.

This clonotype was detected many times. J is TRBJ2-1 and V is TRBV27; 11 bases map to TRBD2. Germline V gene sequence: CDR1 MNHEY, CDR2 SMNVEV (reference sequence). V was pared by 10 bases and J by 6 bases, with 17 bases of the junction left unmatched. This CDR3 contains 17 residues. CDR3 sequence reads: CATGFLAGGRSRNEQFF. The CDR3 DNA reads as TGTGCCACCGGATTTCTAGCGGGAGGCCGTTCGCGCAATGAGCAGTTCTTC.

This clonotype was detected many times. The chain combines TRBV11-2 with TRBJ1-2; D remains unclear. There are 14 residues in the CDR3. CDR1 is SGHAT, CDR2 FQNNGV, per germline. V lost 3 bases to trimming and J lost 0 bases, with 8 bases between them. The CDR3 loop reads CASSLSRTNYGYTF. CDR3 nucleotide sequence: TGTGCCAGCAGCTTGTCCCGGACTAACTATGGCTACACCTTC.

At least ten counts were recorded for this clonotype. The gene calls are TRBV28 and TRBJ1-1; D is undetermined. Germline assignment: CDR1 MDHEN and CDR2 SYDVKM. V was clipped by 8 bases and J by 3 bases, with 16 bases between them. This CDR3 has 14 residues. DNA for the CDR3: TGTGCCAGCGTGAACGCGGGCGGCCACACTGAAGCTTTCTTT. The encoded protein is CASVNAGGHTEAFF.

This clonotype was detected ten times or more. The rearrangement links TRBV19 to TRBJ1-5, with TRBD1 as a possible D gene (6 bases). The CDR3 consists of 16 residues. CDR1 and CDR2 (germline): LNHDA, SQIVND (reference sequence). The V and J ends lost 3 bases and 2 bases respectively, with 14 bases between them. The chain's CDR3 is CASSIVSGQGNQPQHF. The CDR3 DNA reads TGTGCCAGTAGTATCGTCTCGGGACAAGGCAATCAGCCCCAGCATTTT.

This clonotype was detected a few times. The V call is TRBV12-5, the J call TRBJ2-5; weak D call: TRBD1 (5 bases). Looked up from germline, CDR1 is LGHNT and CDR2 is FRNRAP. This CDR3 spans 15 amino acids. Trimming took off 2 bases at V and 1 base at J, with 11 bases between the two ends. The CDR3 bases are TGTGCTAGTGGTTTGCCCTCGACAGTCCAAGAGACCCAGTACTTC. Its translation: CASGLPSTVQETQYF.